What follows is one T cell receptor (beta chain) and its context. The antigen remains undetermined. These data originate in a study of radiotherapy plus CTLA-4 blockade in lung cancer. Turning to the study itself: The study recorded objective responses in 18% of patients and disease control in approximately 31%.

Alongside CTLA-4 blockade with ipilimumab, patients with chemo-refractory metastatic non-small-cell lung cancer received focal radiation. Produced via immunoSEQ multiplex PCR; TCRdb's table is partial and in-frame only. Of some 67,000 clones detected, less than 85% appear once; the ten largest clones hold approximately 15%. The CDR3 loop spans 16 amino acids. The germline gives CDR1 MNHNY, CDR2 SVGAGI (reference sequence). J lost 6 bases, V lost 2 bases, and 6 bases had no gene match. Notes on the study in general: TCR clones originating in tumors grew in number in blood after radiotherapy plus ipilimumab. Together with interferon-beta, which increased in serum after radiation, early dynamic changes in blood T cell clones were reportedly the best predictors of response.

This TCR was sampled from a human donor with non-small cell lung cancer whose response to radiotherapy plus ipilimumab could not be evaluated. Some clones in this sample may be carry-over from other donors' samples. This specimen was peripheral blood, taken from a patient treated with radiotherapy plus ipilimumab. The chain is built from TRBV6-6 and TRBJ1-4; 10 bases fit TRBD1. CDR3 amino acids: CASSYPGTGVDEKLFF. CDR3 coding DNA: TGTGCCAGCAGTTACCCCGGGACAGGGGTTGATGAAAAACTGTTTTTT.